The clone carrying this T cell receptor beta chain has only a few counts. This entry comes from a study of shared clonotypes between healthy human individuals. The germline CDR1 and CDR2 sequences are LNHNV and YYDKDF (reference sequence). V shed 0 bases, J shed 0 bases, and the junction held 7 bases outside the gene matches. CDR3 length equals 17 residues. TCRdb's copy holds only in-frame clones and misses some; the assay was immunoSEQ multiplex PCR. The table records approximately 110,000 clones, about 70% of them present only once. The sequence derives from a woman in her 30s in good health. The chain employs TRBV15 and TRBJ2-7, with TRBD1 identical over 8 bases. Sequenced sample: memory CD8+ T cells sorted from blood. Subset meaning: CD45RO+ cells pooled with CCR7-negative TemRA cells. The CDR3 spells CATSRDIEDRDSYEQYF. CDR3 DNA sequence: TGTGCCACCAGCAGAGATATTGAGGACAGGGACTCCTACGAGCAGTACTTC.